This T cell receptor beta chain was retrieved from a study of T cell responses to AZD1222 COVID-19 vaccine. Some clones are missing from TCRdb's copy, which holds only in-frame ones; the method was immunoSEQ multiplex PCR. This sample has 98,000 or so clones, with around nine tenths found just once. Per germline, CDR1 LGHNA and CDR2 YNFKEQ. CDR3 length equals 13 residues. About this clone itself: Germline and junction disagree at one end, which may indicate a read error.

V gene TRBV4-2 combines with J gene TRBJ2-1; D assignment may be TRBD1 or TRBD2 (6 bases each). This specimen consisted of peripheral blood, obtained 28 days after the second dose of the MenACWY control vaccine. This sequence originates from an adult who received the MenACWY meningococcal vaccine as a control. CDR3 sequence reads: CASSQDLEGGRIF. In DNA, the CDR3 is TGTGCCAGCAGCCAAGATCTTGAGGGGGGCCGGATCTTC.